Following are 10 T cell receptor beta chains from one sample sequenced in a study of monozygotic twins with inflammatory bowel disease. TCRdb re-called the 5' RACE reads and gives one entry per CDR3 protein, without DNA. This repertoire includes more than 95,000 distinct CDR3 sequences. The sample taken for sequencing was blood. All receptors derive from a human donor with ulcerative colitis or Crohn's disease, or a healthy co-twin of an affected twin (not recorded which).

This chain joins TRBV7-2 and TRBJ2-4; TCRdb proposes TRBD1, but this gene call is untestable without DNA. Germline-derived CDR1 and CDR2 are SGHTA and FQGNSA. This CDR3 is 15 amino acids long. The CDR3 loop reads CASSRDVQAKNIQYF.

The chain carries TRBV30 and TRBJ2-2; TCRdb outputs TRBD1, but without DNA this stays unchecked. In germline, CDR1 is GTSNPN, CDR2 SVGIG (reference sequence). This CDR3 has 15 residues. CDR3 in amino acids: CAWTLGQVNTGELFF.

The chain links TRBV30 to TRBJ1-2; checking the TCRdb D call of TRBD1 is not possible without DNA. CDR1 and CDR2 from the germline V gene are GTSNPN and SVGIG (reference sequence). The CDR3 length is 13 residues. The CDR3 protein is CAWSRDSSYGYTF.

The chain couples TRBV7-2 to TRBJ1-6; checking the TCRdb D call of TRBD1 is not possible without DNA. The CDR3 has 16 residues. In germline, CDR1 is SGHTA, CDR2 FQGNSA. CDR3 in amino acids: CASSKGGRTYNSPLHF.

CDR3 sequence reads: CASSFQGGYEQYF. V usage is TRBV5-1 and J usage is TRBJ2-7; there is no DNA to check the TCRdb D call of TRBD1. The CDR3 length is 13 residues. Germline values: CDR1 SGHRS, CDR2 YFSETQ.

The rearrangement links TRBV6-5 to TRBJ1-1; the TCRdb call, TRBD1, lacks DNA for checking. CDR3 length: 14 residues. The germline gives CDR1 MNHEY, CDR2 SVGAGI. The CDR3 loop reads CASSYSSGSTEAFF.

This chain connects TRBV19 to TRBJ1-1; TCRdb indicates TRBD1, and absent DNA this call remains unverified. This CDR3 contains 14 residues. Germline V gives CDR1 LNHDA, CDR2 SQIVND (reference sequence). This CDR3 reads CASSTGRGAAEAFF. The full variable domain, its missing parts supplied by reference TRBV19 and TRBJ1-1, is DGGITQSPKYLFRKEGQNVTLSCEQNLNHDAMYWYRQDPGQGLRLIYYSQIVNDFQKGDIAEGYSVSREKKESFPLTVTSAQKNPTAFYLCASSTGRGAAEAFFGQGTRLTVV.

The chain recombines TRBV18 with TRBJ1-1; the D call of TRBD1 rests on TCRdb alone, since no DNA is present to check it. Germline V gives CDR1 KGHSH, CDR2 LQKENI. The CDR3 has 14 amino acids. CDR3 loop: CASSTRGPDTEAFF.

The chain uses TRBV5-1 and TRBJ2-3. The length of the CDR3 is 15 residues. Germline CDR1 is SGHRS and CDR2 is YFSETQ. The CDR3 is CASSMTVLGTDTQYF. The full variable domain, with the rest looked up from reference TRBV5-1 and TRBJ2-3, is KAGVTQTPRYLIKTRGQQVTLSCSPISGHRSVSWYQQTPGQGLQFLFEYFSETQRNKGNFPGRFSGRQFSNSRSEMNVSTLELGDSALYLCASSMTVLGTDTQYFGPGTRLTVL.

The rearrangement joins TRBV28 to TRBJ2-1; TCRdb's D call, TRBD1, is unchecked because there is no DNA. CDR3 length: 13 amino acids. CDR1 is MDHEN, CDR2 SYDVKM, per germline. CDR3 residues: CASFAGRKYEQFF.